These T cell receptor beta chains were read from a single sample in a study of cytomegalovirus exposure and HLA in healthy donors. The data were produced by immunoSEQ multiplex PCR, yet TCRdb's version contains in-frame clones alone and is incomplete. The data contain under 200,000 clones, over 70% of them singletons. Sequencing was performed on PBMCs. Receptors originate from a middle-aged man in good health and CMV-seropositive. Each CDR3 is given with its conserved first and last residue. D genes are given only for firm matches.

d_gene | len | j_gene | v_gene | CDR3aa | CDR3nt
. | 14 | TRBJ1-2 | TRBV6-1 | CASSEGTGNYGYTF | TGTGCCAGCAGTGAAGGCACGGGTAACTATGGCTACACCTTC
TRBD2 | 18 | TRBJ2-3 | TRBV27 | CASSFRTSGRRRTDTQYF | TGTGCCAGCAGTTTTCGGACTAGCGGGAGACGGCGCACAGATACGCAGTATTTT
TRBD2 | 15 | TRBJ2-1 | TRBV5-4 | CASSSTASGINEQFF | TGTGCCAGCAGCTCGACGGCTAGCGGGATCAATGAGCAGTTCTTC
. | 13 | TRBJ1-4 | TRBV7-6 | CASSTRGTVKLFF | TGTGCCAGCAGCACCCGCGGGACGGTAAAACTGTTTTTT
. | 13 | TRBJ1-1 | TRBV9 | CASSARTGTEAFF | TGTGCCAGCAGCGCCCGTACGGGCACTGAAGCTTTCTTT
TRBD2 | 20 | TRBJ2-3 | TRBV4-3 | CASSQEKLAGGWASADTQYF | TGCGCCAGCAGCCAAGAAAAACTAGCGGGAGGCTGGGCGAGCGCAGATACGCAGTATTTT
. | 15 | TRBJ1-2 | TRBV19 | CASRGSGVYNYGYTF | TGTGCCAGTAGGGGAAGCGGGGTTTATAACTATGGCTACACCTTC
. | 16 | TRBJ2-1 | TRBV18 | CASSPPSRGIYNEQFF | TGTGCCAGCTCACCACCCAGCCGCGGTATCTACAATGAGCAGTTCTTC
TRBD2 | 19 | TRBJ2-1 | TRBV5-1 | CASSLRLLAGGRFPNEQFF | TGCGCCAGCAGCTTGAGGTTGCTAGCGGGGGGACGATTTCCCAATGAGCAGTTCTTC
. | 14 | TRBJ2-2 | TRBV29-1 | CSVQGSPNTGELFF | TGCAGCGTCCAGGGCAGTCCAAACACCGGGGAGCTGTTTTTT
. | 13 | TRBJ2-2 | TRBV2 | CASMLGGTGELFF | TGTGCCAGCATGTTGGGAGGCACCGGGGAGCTGTTTTTT
TRBD1 | 15 | TRBJ1-4 | TRBV4-1 | CASMAPGTGEEKLFF | TGCGCCAGCATGGCCCCCGGGACAGGGGAGGAAAAACTGTTTTTT
. | 15 | TRBJ2-7 | TRBV30 | CAWSVPSPGPDEQYF | TGTGCCTGGAGTGTACCTTCGCCAGGTCCCGACGAGCAGTACTTC